Below, one TCR beta chain is given with its context. The entry originates in a study of PD-L1 blockade in urothelial cancer. Across the whole study: T cell content in blood samples showed a median of 141,255.

The CDR3 is 19 residues long. The trim removed 4 bases at V and 2 bases at J, leaving 13 bases unmatched. Germline CDR1 and CDR2: SGHRS and YFSETQ. Patients were living with locally advanced or metastatic urothelial carcinoma. Assay used: immunoSEQ multiplex PCR; TCRdb lists only in-frame clones, some missing. This sample carries around 45,000 clones, around 88% of them seen once, and the ten largest clones take roughly 3.9%. V gene TRBV5-1 combines with J gene TRBJ2-6; 9 bases fit TRBD1. The sequencing used PBMCs, collected around atezolizumab (anti-PD-L1) treatment. The sequence was collected from a man older than 75 with urothelial cancer. The CDR3: CASSRTGQGGTPGANVLTF. The CDR3 nucleotides are TGCGCCAGCAGCCGAACGGGACAGGGAGGGACCCCTGGGGCCAACGTCCTGACTTTC. Supplemented by reference TRBV5-1 and TRBJ2-6, the full variable domain reads KAGVTQTPRYLIKTRGQQVTLSCSPISGHRSVSWYQQTPGQGLQFLFEYFSETQRNKGNFPGRFSGRQFSNSRSEMNVSTLELGDSALYLCASSRTGQGGTPGANVLTFGAGSRLTVL.